The TCR beta chain described here comes from a study of blood T cell repertoires in COVID-19 (dated by TCRdb to 2020 to 2021). With respect to the entire study: The collaborator samples originated in the United States, Italy and Spain and spanned the acute and convalescent phases of COVID-19. The prospective study material was composed of cDNA or gDNA derived from T cells, B-cell-depleted T cells, or PBMCs. The dataset comprised deeply sampled blood TCRbeta repertoires from subjects exposed to, actively infected with, or recovered from COVID-19. Sample metadata almost always included a de-identified subject ID, COVID-19 status, age in years and sex. HLA class I and class II types, where available, came from metadata supplied by the sample provider rather than from assay-based typing. Samples were obtained from the ongoing ImmuneRACE study (first 160 participants) and from about 1,300 subjects provided by 6 global collaborators. The repertoires were made available in a free public database intended to serve as a resource for research on the immune response to SARS-CoV-2.

In regard to this clone: No antigen is known for it. It is unclear where the CDR3 begins or ends on the DNA, so no DNA is shown, and the CDR3 is as TCRdb lists it.

Samples from volunteer blood donors who had recovered from COVID-19 were contributed by a second Seattle source. Each collaborating institution followed its own protocols to collect whole blood in K2EDTA tubes. For TCRbeta analysis, collaborators shipped samples as frozen whole blood, isolated PBMCs, or DNA extracted from either of those sample types. TCRbeta CDR3 regions were amplified from genomic DNA using the immunoSEQ Assay, a bias-controlled multiplex PCR. In the paper's pipeline: Nucleated cell counts per sample were estimated from amplification of reference gene primers within the assay. To quantify the absolute abundance of each unique TCRbeta CDR3 rearrangement, sequence reads were collapsed and filtered. Productive Simpson clonality was computed per sample as the square root of Simpson's diversity index over productive rearrangements. TCRdb provides this immuneACCESS table in a form limited to in-frame rearrangements. Some clones are lacking; in checked studies, under half of them reflect an unresolved V gene, and why the rest are absent is not known. The V and J calls and clone size come from that table; D and trimming were worked out from the DNA. Present in this sample are a few hundred thousand clones, roughly 88% of which were seen just once. The top ten clones comprise around 1.5% of the sample.

The paper's findings and limits, for the study overall: How much clinical and demographic metadata was included differed by source and by participant, and the metadata was provided uncurated.

The CDR3 spans 15 residues, from the cysteine through the phenylalanine. Based on the germline V gene, the CDR1 and CDR2 sequences are SGHTA and FQGNSA. The clonotype originates from a woman aged 40 to 50 who had recovered from COVID-19. This sequence uses TRBV7-2 and TRBJ2-2; the table's D call, TRBD2, was not checked against the DNA. The source material was peripheral blood. This receptor carries the CDR3 CASSMGGRRAGELFF.